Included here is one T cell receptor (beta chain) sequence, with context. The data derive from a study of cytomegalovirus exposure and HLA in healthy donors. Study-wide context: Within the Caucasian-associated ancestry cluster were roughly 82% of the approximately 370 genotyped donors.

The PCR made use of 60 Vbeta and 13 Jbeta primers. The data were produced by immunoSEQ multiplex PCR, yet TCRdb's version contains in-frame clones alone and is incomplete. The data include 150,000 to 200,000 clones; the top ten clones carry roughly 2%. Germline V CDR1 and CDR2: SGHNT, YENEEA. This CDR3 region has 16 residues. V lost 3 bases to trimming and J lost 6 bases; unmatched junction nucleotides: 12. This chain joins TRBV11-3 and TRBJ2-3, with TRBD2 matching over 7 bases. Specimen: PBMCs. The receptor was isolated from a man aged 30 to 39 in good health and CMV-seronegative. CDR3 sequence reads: CASSFQLAVGGDTQYF. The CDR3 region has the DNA TGTGCCAGCAGCTTCCAGCTAGCGGTCGGTGGGGATACGCAGTATTTT.